The source of this T cell receptor (beta chain) is a study of shared clonotypes between healthy human individuals. TCRdb's table, derived via immunoSEQ multiplex PCR, lists solely in-frame clones and lacks some. The sample lists some 1 million clones; about 70% were seen once. The sequence came from a man between 18 and 29 years old in good health. Source material: memory CD4+ T cells sorted from blood. Documented subset: CD45RA-negative fraction.

Here the CDR3 reads CASSPGQGTYEQYF. In DNA form, the CDR3 reads TGTGCCAGCAGCCCGGGACAGGGCACCTACGAGCAGTACTTC. V and J are TRBV6-5 and TRBJ2-7, with 9 bases fitting TRBD1. The germline gives CDR1 MNHEY, CDR2 SVGAGI. After removal of 6 bases from V and 2 bases from J, the junction contained 5 bases not matched to a gene. This CDR3 has 14 residues.